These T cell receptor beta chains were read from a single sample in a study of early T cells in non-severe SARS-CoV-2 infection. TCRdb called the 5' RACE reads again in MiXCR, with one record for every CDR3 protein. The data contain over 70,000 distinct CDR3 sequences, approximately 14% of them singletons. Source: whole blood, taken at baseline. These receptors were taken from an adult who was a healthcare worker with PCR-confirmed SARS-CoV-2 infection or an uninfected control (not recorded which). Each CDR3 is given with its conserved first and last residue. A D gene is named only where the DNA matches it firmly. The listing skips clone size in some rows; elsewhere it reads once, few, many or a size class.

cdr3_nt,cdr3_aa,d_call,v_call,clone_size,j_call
TGTGCCAGCAGCCATCGAACCGGGACTAGCGTAACAGATACGCAGTATTTT,CASSHRTGTSVTDTQYF,TRBD2,TRBV14,.,TRBJ2-3
TGTGCCAGCAGCCCAACAGGGGGTGTTAATTCACCCCTCCACTTT,CASSPTGGVNSPLHF,TRBD1,TRBV12-3/TRBV12-4,few,TRBJ1-6
TGTGCCAGCAGCGGGAACAATCAGCCCCAGCATTTT,CASSGNNQPQHF,.,TRBV7-8,many,TRBJ1-5
TGTGCCAGCAGCTTAACTAGCAACACCGGGGAGCTGTTTTTT,CASSLTSNTGELFF,.,TRBV7-3,many,TRBJ2-2
TGCAGTGCTCCCGAAAGCACAGATACGCAGTATTTT,CSAPESTDTQYF,.,TRBV20-1,few,TRBJ2-3
TGTGCCAGCAGCTCCGATCGGGGGGAGCAGTACTTC,CASSSDRGEQYF,.,TRBV7-8,many,TRBJ2-7
TGCAGTGCGGGACTAGCAGAGACCCAGTACTTC,CSAGLAETQYF,TRBD2,TRBV20-1,many,TRBJ2-5
TGCAGTGCTGCCAAGGCAGTCAATGAGCAGTTCTTC,CSAAKAVNEQFF,.,TRBV20-1,many,TRBJ2-1
TGTGCCAGCAGTTTGGACCCTAACTCCTACAATGAGCAGTTCTTC,CASSLDPNSYNEQFF,.,TRBV12-3/TRBV12-4,few,TRBJ2-1
TGTGCCAGCAGTTTTCGAGGGGGGAATGTCAAAGAGACCCAGTACTTC,CASSFRGGNVKETQYF,.,TRBV6-5,.,TRBJ2-5